This is a list of T cell receptor beta chains from one sample in a study of regulatory T cells in long-lasting Graves disease. From the multiplex PCR reads, TCRdb called clonotypes with MiXCR, one entry per CDR3 protein. Found here are about 460,000 distinct CDR3 sequences, about 14% of them singletons; the top ten hold around a sixth. This sample also appeared in a second study, on T cells in Graves' hyperthyroidism and ophthalmopathy.

The sample here was peripheral blood mononuclear cells (PBMCs), taken at new diagnosis, from a patient treated with antithyroid drugs. These receptors were obtained from a woman aged 50 to 60 with Graves disease. Both conserved end residues are part of each CDR3. A D gene is named only where the DNA matches it firmly. Clone size is given for some rows only: seen once, a few or many times, or a class if the clone is expanded.

v_call	cdr3_length	clone_size	j_call	d_call	cdr3_aa	cdr3_nt
TRBV5-1	14	many	TRBJ1-2	-	CASSFQVSNYGYTF	TGCGCCAGCAGCTTCCAGGTCTCTAACTATGGCTACACCTTC
TRBV28	11	many	TRBJ1-5	-	CASSPGQPQHF	TGTGCCAGCAGTCCCGGTCAGCCCCAGCATTTT
TRBV20-1	16	many	TRBJ2-1	-	CSARDFSRTSLDEQFF	TGCAGTGCTAGAGATTTTTCCCGTACTAGCTTGGATGAGCAGTTCTTC
TRBV10-3	16	-	TRBJ1-2	-	CAISEPAGETNYGYTF	TGTGCCATCAGTGAACCGGCAGGGGAAACTAACTATGGCTACACCTTC
TRBV20-1	16	few	TRBJ2-1	TRBD2	CSASPLAGVSYNEQFF	TGCAGTGCTAGCCCACTAGCGGGAGTTTCCTACAATGAGCAGTTCTTC
TRBV4-1	14	-	TRBJ1-1	-	CASNKGRGDTEAFF	TGCGCCAGCAACAAGGGGCGGGGGGACACTGAAGCTTTCTTT
TRBV2	15	-	TRBJ1-1	TRBD1	CASSSSLDRRLKAFF	TGTGCCAGCAGCTCCTCTCTGGACAGGAGGCTAAAGGCTTTCTTT
TRBV5-6	17	many	TRBJ2-7	-	CASSFGDFSSTSYEQYF	TGTGCCAGCAGCTTCGGCGATTTTTCCTCGACAAGCTACGAGCAGTACTTC
TRBV19	17	-	TRBJ2-2	-	CASSPRGYPLNTGELFF	TGTGCCAGTAGCCCAAGGGGGTATCCCCTGAACACCGGGGAGCTGTTTTTT
TRBV12-3/TRBV12-4	15	-	TRBJ2-1	-	CASSFGEISYNEQFF	TGTGCCAGCAGTTTTGGGGAGATCTCCTACAATGAGCAGTTCTTC
TRBV27	15	many	TRBJ2-7	-	CASSLSGAAAYEQYF	TGTGCCAGCAGTCTCTCAGGGGCGGCTGCATACGAGCAGTACTTC
TRBV2	13	many	TRBJ2-5	TRBD2	CASTGTSKETQYF	TGTGCCAGCACCGGGACTAGCAAAGAGACCCAGTACTTC
TRBV19	16	-	TRBJ1-1	-	CASSLLLGMGETEAFF	TGTGCCAGTAGTCTATTACTGGGAATGGGAGAGACTGAAGCTTTCTTT
TRBV6-2/TRBV6-3	16	few	TRBJ2-1	-	CASTTGTASSYNEQFF	TGTGCCAGCACCACCGGGACCGCGAGCTCCTACAATGAGCAGTTCTTC
TRBV9	14	-	TRBJ1-1	TRBD1	CASSEQGAKTKAFF	TGTGCCAGCAGCGAACAGGGGGCCAAAACTAAAGCTTTCTTT
TRBV2	16	many	TRBJ1-2	-	CASSEYRGASNYGYTF	TGTGCCAGCAGTGAATATCGGGGGGCTTCTAACTATGGCTACACCTTC
TRBV12-3/TRBV12-4	13	-	TRBJ2-7	TRBD1	CASSQGAHGEAFF	TGTGCCAGCAGCCAGGGGGCTCACGGTGAAGCTTTCTTC
TRBV3-1	15	-	TRBJ1-5	-	CASSQDLGPHQPQHF	TGTGCCAGCAGCCAAGATTTAGGCCCTCATCAGCCCCAGCATTTT
TRBV9	15	-	TRBJ2-2	-	CASSTDSANTGELFF	TGTGCCAGCAGCACGGACAGCGCGAACACCGGGGAGCTGTTTTTT
TRBV2	13	few	TRBJ1-2	-	CASSDRQNYGYTF	TGTGCCAGCAGTGACAGGCAGAACTATGGCTACACCTTC
TRBV7-2	17	-	TRBJ2-1	TRBD2	CASSSMLLAGLYNEQFF	TGTGCCAGCAGCTCCATGCTCCTAGCGGGACTTTACAATGAGCAGTTCTTC
TRBV7-2	12	many	TRBJ2-7	-	CASSLNGYEQYF	TGTGCCAGCAGCTTAAACGGGTACGAGCAGTACTTC
TRBV6-2/TRBV6-3	13	many	TRBJ2-5	TRBD2	CASSRGRGETQYF	TGTGCCAGCAGTCGCGGGAGGGGGGAGACCCAGTACTTC
TRBV6-1	15	-	TRBJ2-1	TRBD1	CAILPRTGGYNEQFF	TGTGCCATACTACCCCGGACAGGGGGCTACAATGAGCAGTTCTTC
TRBV5-1	16	once	TRBJ2-3	TRBD2	CASSPVRAGGSDTQYF	TGCGCCAGCAGCCCGGTTAGAGCGGGAGGATCTGATACGCAGTATTTT
TRBV11-2	15	many	TRBJ2-7	TRBD2	CASSARSGSSYEQYF	TGTGCCAGCAGCGCCCGTAGCGGGAGCTCCTACGAGCAGTACTTC
TRBV10-1	14	few	TRBJ2-5	-	CASRVPVDQETQYF	TGCGCCAGCAGGGTGCCAGTAGACCAAGAGACCCAGTACTTC
TRBV28	14	many	TRBJ1-5	-	CASSFSWGNQPQHF	TGTGCCAGCAGTTTTTCCTGGGGCAATCAGCCCCAGCATTTT
TRBV5-1	15	few	TRBJ2-2	-	CASSLDGENTGELFF	TGCGCCAGCAGCTTGGATGGCGAAAACACCGGGGAGCTGTTTTTT
TRBV4-1	13	-	TRBJ2-2	-	CASSQVRGGELFF	TGCGCCAGCAGCCAAGTTAGGGGCGGGGAGCTGTTTTTT
TRBV28	14	many	TRBJ2-5	-	CASSLGGIQETQYF	TGTGCCAGCAGTTTGGGCGGGATTCAAGAGACCCAGTACTTC
TRBV7-6	16	-	TRBJ1-3	-	CASSLSRQSSGNTIYF	TGTGCCAGCAGCTTATCCCGCCAGAGCTCTGGAAACACCATATATTTT
TRBV6-2/TRBV6-3	15	many	TRBJ2-7	TRBD1	CASTLTGPQAYEQYF	TGTGCCAGCACTTTGACAGGGCCCCAGGCGTACGAGCAGTACTTC
TRBV20-1	15	once	TRBJ2-1	TRBD2	CSARDLAGVFNEQFF	TGCAGTGCTAGAGACCTAGCGGGAGTGTTCAATGAGCAGTTCTTC
TRBV28	16	many	TRBJ2-7	TRBD2	CASKTSGRALVAGQYF	TGTGCCAGCAAGACTAGCGGGAGGGCCTTGGTAGCCGGGCAGTACTTC
TRBV6-5	13	many	TRBJ1-1	-	CASSYFGGTEAFF	TGTGCCAGCAGTTACTTTGGAGGCACTGAAGCTTTCTTT
TRBV25-1	17	-	TRBJ2-3	-	CASSENPGGGRADTQYF	TGTGCCAGCAGTGAAAACCCAGGGGGCGGGAGGGCAGATACGCAGTATTTT
TRBV5-1	13	-	TRBJ2-1	TRBD2	CTSSSGPNGREFF	TGCACCAGCAGCTCTGGACCTAACGGGAGGGAGTTCTTC
TRBV5-1	15	few	TRBJ2-1	-	CASDKLMVSDNEQLF	TGCGCCAGCGACAAGCTAATGGTCAGCGACAATGAGCAGCTCTTC
TRBV2	18	many	TRBJ2-2	TRBD2	CASSPGLATEGGTGELFF	TGTGCCAGCAGTCCGGGACTAGCGACCGAGGGAGGCACCGGGGAGCTGTTTTTT
TRBV12-3/TRBV12-4	16	many	TRBJ2-1	-	CASSPLSVSSYNEQFF	TGTGCCAGCAGTCCTCTAAGCGTAAGCTCCTACAATGAGCAGTTCTTC
TRBV28	16	few	TRBJ2-1	TRBD2	CASSSGTTLYEDEQFF	TGTGCCAGCAGTTCCGGGACTACCCTCTACGAGGATGAGCAGTTCTTC
TRBV9	14	few	TRBJ2-1	TRBD2	CASSGSGLVNEQFF	TGTGCCAGCAGCGGATCGGGACTAGTCAATGAGCAGTTCTTC
TRBV10-3	15	-	TRBJ2-5	TRBD1	CAISDTGGAEETQYF	TGTGCCATCAGTGACACAGGGGGCGCGGAAGAGACCCAGTACTTC